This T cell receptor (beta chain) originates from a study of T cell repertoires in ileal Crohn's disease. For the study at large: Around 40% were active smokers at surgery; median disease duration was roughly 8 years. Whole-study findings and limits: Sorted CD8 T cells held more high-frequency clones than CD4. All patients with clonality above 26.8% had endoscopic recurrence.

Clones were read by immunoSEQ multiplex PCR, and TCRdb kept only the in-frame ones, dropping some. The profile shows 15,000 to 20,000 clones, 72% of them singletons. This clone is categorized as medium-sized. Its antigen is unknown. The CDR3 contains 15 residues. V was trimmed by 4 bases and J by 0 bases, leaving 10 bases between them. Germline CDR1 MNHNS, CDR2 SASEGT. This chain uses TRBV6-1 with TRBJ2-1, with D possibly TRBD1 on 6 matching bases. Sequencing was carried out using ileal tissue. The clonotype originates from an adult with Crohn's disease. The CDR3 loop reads CASSGSGHSYNEQFF. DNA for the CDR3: TGTGCCAGCAGTGGATCGGGACACTCCTACAATGAGCAGTTCTTC.